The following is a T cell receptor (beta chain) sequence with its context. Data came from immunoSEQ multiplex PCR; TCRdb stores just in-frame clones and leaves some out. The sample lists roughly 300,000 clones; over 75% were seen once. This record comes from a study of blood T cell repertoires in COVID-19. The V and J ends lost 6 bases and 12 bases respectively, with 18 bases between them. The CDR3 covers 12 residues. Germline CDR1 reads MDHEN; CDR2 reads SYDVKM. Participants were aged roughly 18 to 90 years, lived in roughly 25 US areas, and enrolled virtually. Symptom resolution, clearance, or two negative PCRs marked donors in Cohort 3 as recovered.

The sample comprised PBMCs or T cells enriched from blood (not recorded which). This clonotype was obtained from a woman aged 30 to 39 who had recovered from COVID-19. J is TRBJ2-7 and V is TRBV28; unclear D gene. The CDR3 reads CASRTGNEKAYF. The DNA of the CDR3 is TGTGCCAGCAGGACGGGTAACGAAAAAGCGTACTTC.